The T cell receptor (beta chain) under discussion was sequenced for a study of OX40 agonist ivuxolimab in advanced cancers. Background on the study: Enrolled patients in dose escalation had cancers that were hepatocellular carcinoma, melanoma, renal cell or head and neck cancer. Study-level points and caveats: Averaging showed that CD8+ T cells had more expanded clones than CD4+ did. Patients with a partial response at 0.1-3.0 mg/kg had among the lowest clonal expansion.

Per germline, CDR1 MGHRA and CDR2 YSYEKL. The V gene lost 1 base and the J gene lost 2 bases, with 7 bases spanning the gap. The length of the CDR3 is 14 residues. The data were produced by immunoSEQ multiplex PCR, yet TCRdb's version contains in-frame clones alone and is incomplete. The sample contains tens of thousands of clones, roughly 80% of which appear only once. Comment on this clone: No antigen is known for it.

The receptor was derived from an adult with an advanced solid tumor such as melanoma, head and neck, liver or kidney cancer. Sequenced material: CD4+ or CD8+ T cells sorted from blood, taken in a trial of the OX40 agonist ivuxolimab. The gene calls are TRBV4-1 and TRBJ2-3; D unclear. CDR3 nucleotide sequence: TGCGCCAGCAGCCAAGCGCATTTCACAGATACGCAGTATTTT. Protein product: CASSQAHFTDTQYF.